This T cell receptor (beta chain) was retrieved from a study of blood T cell repertoires in COVID-19. Turning to the study itself: PBMCs, B-cell-depleted T cells, or T cells provided the cDNA or gDNA that made up the material.

This CDR3 comprises 13 residues. V lost 0 bases and J 8 bases, leaving 8 bases between the germline ends. CDR1 and CDR2 from the germline V gene are SGHDT and YYEEEE. Per the original data handling: Quantification of nucleated cells was approximated via reference gene primer amplification. The table came from immunoSEQ multiplex PCR; TCRdb's copy has only in-frame clones and leaves some out. That table gives V, J and clone size, and the DNA gave D and trimming. The table includes 200,000 or so clones, under 90% detected once. The receptor was isolated from a man in his fifties with acute or convalescent COVID-19. The sample taken for sequencing was peripheral blood. V is TRBV5-6 and J is TRBJ2-2; D call uncertain. Here the CDR3 DNA reads TGTGCCAGCAGCTTGGAACTACGGGGGGAGCTGTTTTTT. Translating gives CASSLELRGELFF.